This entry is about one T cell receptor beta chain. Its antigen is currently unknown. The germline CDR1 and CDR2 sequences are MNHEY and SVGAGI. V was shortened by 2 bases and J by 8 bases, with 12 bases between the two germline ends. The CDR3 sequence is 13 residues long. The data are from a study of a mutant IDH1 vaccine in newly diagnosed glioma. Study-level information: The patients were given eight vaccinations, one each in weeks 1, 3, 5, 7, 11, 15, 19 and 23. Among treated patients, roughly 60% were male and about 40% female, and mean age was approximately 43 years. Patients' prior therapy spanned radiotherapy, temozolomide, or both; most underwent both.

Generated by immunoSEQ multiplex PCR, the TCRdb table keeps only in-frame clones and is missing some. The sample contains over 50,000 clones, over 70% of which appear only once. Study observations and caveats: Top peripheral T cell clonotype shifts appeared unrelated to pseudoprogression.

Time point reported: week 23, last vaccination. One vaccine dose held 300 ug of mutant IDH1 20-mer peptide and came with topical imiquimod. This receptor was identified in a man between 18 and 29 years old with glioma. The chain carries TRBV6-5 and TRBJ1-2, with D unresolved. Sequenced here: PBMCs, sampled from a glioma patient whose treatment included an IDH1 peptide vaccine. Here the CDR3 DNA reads TGTGCCAGCAGTTACCGGGAGCGAAGAGGCTACACCTTC. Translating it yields CASSYRERRGYTF.